This is a list of T cell receptor beta chains from one sample in a study of T cells in Graves' hyperthyroidism and ophthalmopathy. TCRdb passed the multiplex PCR reads through MiXCR, listing each CDR3 protein once. The sample yields roughly 600,000 distinct CDR3 sequences, about 15% seen once. The sequenced material came from blood. The receptors were sampled from a woman in her fifties or sixties with Graves' ophthalmopathy. CDR3s include the opening cysteine and the closing phenylalanine or tryptophan. The D gene is left open where the match is weak. Expanded clones are given a class, and other clones once, few, many or no size at all.

DNA,CDR3,D,size,V,J
TGTGCCAGCAGTTTAAACGGGGCAAAAGGCTACACCTTC,CASSLNGAKGYTF,.,.,TRBV12-3/TRBV12-4,TRBJ1-2
TGTGCCAGCTCACCGAAGGGACAGGGGGCAAGAGATACGCAGTATTTT,CASSPKGQGARDTQYF,TRBD1,many,TRBV18,TRBJ2-3
TGTGCCAGCAGTGAATATTCTAGCAATGAGCAGTTCTTC,CASSEYSSNEQFF,.,.,TRBV6-1,TRBJ2-1
TGTGCCTGGGCTGACAGGGGGCACATTAATGAAAAACTGTTTTTT,CAWADRGHINEKLFF,TRBD1,.,TRBV30,TRBJ1-4
TGTGCCAGCAGTTCAACCCTCTATGAAAAACTGTTTTTT,CASSSTLYEKLFF,.,.,TRBV28,TRBJ1-4
TGTGCCAGCAGCCGGGGGCCGGGGAATTCACCCCTCCACTTT,CASSRGPGNSPLHF,.,few,TRBV7-2,TRBJ1-6
TGTGCCATCAGTGGTCTAGCGGGAGGGTACAATGAGCAGTTCTTC,CAISGLAGGYNEQFF,TRBD2,.,TRBV10-3,TRBJ2-1
TGTGCCAGCAGCAATTACCTCAGCTCGAACACCGGGGAGCTGTTTTTT,CASSNYLSSNTGELFF,.,many,TRBV7-8,TRBJ2-2
TGTGCCACCAAATCGGTCCAGGGAAATACGCAGTATTTT,CATKSVQGNTQYF,.,.,TRBV15,TRBJ2-3
TGCGCCAGCAGCTTGTATTATACTCCGAACACTGAAGCTTTCTTT,CASSLYYTPNTEAFF,.,many,TRBV5-1,TRBJ1-1
TGTGCCAGTAGTATAGGGGGTAGACCCCAAAATGACAATGAGCAGTTCTTC,CASSIGGRPQNDNEQFF,.,many,TRBV19,TRBJ2-1
TGTGCCAGCAGTGCTGTCATAGCGGGGAGCTCCTACAATGAGCAGTTCTTC,CASSAVIAGSSYNEQFF,TRBD2,many,TRBV6-1,TRBJ2-1
TGTGCCAGCTTCGGCGGAACGACCTACAATGAGCAGTTCTTC,CASFGGTTYNEQFF,.,many,TRBV2,TRBJ2-1
TGTGCCAGCAGCTCCAAGACAGGGAACACCGGGGAGCTGTTTTTT,CASSSKTGNTGELFF,.,many,TRBV7-2,TRBJ2-2
TGCGCCAGCAGCCTTCTAGCGGGAGGGGACCTCACAGATACGCAGTATTTT,CASSLLAGGDLTDTQYF,TRBD2,.,TRBV4-3,TRBJ2-3
TGTGCCAGCAGCTTAGGGTCCGGGACAGCTGGAAACACCATATATTTT,CASSLGSGTAGNTIYF,TRBD1,many,TRBV7-9,TRBJ1-3
TGTGCCAGCAGTTTAGGCAGTGGTAACTATGGCTACACCTTC,CASSLGSGNYGYTF,.,many,TRBV12-3/TRBV12-4,TRBJ1-2
TGTGCCAGCAGTTTATTATCTCCGGACAGGGAAAATAGCAATCAGCCCCAGCATTTT,CASSLLSPDRENSNQPQHF,TRBD1,many,TRBV28,TRBJ1-5
TGTGCCACCAGCAGGACGGGACAGGGGGCATACACCATATATTTT,CATSRTGQGAYTIYF,TRBD1,few,TRBV15,TRBJ1-3
TGTGCCAGCAGCCCCCAATGGAACAATGAGCAGTTCTTC,CASSPQWNNEQFF,.,.,TRBV14,TRBJ2-1
TGTGCCAGCAGCCAAGGACCGGTGTCGGACTACACCTTC,CASSQGPVSDYTF,.,.,TRBV3-1,TRBJ1-2
TGTGCCAGCAGTGTCCGACAGCTAATGAACACTGAAGCTTTCTTT,CASSVRQLMNTEAFF,.,many,TRBV2,TRBJ1-1
TGCGCCAGCAGCTTGCCCGGACAGGGCCACGAGCAGTACTTC,CASSLPGQGHEQYF,TRBD1,many,TRBV5-1,TRBJ2-7
TGTGCCAGCAGCTTCCTAGCGGGGGACAATGAGCAGTTCTTC,CASSFLAGDNEQFF,TRBD2,many,TRBV7-2,TRBJ2-1
TGTGCCACCAGCAGAGAAGAGCAGACTAACAATCAGCCCCAGCATTTT,CATSREEQTNNQPQHF,.,many,TRBV15,TRBJ1-5
TGTGCCAGCAGCTCTCGGACTAGGGGCTACGAGCAGTACTTC,CASSSRTRGYEQYF,TRBD2,many,TRBV7-2,TRBJ2-7